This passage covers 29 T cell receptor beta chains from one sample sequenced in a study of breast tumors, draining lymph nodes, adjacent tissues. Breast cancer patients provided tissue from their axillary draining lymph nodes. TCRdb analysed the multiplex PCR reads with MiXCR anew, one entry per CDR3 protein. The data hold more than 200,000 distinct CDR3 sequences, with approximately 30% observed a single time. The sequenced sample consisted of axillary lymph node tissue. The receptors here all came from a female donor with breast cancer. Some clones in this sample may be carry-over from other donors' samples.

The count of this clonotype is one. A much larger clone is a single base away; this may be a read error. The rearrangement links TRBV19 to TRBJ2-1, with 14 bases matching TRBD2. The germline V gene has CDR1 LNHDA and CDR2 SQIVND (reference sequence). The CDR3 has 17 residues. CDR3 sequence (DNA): TGTGCCAGTACGGGACTAGCGGGAGAGCAGACCTACAATGAGCAGTCCTTC. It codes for CASTGLAGEQTYNEQSF.

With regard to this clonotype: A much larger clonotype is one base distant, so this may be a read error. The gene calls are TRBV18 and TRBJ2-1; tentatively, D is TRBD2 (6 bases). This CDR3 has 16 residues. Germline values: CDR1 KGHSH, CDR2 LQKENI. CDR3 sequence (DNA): TGTGCCAGCTCATCTGGGACTGGTAGCTCCTACAATGAGCAGCTCTTC. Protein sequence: CASSSGTGSSYNEQLF.

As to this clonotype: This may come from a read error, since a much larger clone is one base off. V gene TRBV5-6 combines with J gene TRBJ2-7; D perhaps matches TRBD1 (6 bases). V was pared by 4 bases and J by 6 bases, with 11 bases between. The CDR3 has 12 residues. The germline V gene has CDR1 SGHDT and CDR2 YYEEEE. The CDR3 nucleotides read TGTGCCAGCAGCCGAGTGGGGGCCGAGCAGTACTTC. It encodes CASSRVGAEQYF. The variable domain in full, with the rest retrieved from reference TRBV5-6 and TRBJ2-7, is DAGVTQSPTHLIKTRGQQVTLRCSPKSGHDTVSWYQQALGQGPQFIFQYYEEEERQRGNFPDRFSGHQFPNYSSELNVNALLLGDSALYLCASSRVGAEQYFGPGTRLTVT.

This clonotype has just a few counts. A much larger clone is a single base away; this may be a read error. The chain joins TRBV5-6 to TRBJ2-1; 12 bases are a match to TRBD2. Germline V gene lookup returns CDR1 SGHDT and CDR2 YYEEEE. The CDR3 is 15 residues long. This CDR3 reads CASSLTSGSGNGQFF. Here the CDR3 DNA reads TGTGCCAGCAGCCTGACTAGCGGGAGCGGCAATGGGCAGTTCTTC.

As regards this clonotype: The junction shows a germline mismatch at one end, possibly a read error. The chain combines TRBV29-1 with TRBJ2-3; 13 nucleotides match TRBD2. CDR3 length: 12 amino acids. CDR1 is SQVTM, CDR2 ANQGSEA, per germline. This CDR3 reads CSAVGLAGSMDF. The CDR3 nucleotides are TGCAGCGCCGTGGGACTAGCGGGGTCAATGGATTTT.

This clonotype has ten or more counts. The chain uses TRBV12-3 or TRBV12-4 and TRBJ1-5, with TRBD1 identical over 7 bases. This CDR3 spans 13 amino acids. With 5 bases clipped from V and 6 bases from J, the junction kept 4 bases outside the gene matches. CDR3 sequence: CASSIDRAQPQHF. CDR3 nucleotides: TGTGCCAGCAGTATCGACAGGGCTCAGCCCCAGCATTTT.

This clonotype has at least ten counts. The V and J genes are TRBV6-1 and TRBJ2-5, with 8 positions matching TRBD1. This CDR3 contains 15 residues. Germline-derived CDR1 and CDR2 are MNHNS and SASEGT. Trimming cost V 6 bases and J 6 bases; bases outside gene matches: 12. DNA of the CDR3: TGTGCCAGCAGGTCCTGGACAGGGACGGTAAAGACCCAGTACTTC. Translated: CASRSWTGTVKTQYF.

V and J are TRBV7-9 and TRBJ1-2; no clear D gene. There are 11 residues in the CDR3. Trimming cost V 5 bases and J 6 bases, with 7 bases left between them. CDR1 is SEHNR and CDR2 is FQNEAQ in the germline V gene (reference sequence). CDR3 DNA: TGTGCCAGCAGCCTAGGACATGGCTACACCTTC. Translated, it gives CASSLGHGYTF.

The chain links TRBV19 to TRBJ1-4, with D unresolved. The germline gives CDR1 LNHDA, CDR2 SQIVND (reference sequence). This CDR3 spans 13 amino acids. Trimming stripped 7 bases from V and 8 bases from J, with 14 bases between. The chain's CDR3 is CASNAGALEKLFF. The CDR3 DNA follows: TGTGCCAGTAACGCAGGAGCTCTGGAAAAACTGTTTTTT.

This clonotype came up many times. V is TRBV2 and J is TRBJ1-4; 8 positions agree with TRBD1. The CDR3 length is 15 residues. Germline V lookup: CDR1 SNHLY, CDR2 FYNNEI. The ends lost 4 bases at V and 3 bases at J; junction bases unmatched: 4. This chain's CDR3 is CASSAGGQANEKLFF. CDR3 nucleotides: TGTGCCAGCAGTGCCGGGGGACAGGCTAATGAAAAACTGTTTTTT.

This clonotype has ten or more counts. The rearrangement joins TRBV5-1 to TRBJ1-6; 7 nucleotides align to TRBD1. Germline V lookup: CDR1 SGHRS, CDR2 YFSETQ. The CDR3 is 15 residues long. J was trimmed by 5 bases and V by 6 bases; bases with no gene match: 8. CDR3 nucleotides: TGCGCCAGCACTGCACAGGGGTCCCATAATTCACCCCTCCACTTT. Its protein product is CASTAQGSHNSPLHF.

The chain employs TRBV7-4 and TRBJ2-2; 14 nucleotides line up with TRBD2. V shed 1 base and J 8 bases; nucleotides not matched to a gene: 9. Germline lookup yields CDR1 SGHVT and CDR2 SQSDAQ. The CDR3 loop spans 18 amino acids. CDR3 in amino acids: CASSLGRTSGRPQGELFF. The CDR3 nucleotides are TGTGCCAGCAGCTTAGGACGGACTAGCGGGAGGCCCCAGGGGGAGCTGTTTTTT.

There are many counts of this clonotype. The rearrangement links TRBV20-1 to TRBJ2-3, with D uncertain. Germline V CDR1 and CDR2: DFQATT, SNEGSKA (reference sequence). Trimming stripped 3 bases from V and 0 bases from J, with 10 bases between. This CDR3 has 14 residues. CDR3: CSARGNPSTDTQYF. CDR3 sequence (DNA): TGCAGTGCTAGGGGGAATCCTAGCACAGATACGCAGTATTTT.

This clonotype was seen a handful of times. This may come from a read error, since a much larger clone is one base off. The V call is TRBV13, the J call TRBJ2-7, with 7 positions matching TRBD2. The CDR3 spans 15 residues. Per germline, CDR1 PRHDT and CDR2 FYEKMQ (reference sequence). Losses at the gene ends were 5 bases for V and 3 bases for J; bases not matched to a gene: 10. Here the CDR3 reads CASSDPSGPGYEQYF. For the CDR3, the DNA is TGTGCCAGCAGCGACCCTAGCGGCCCCGGCTACGAGCAGTACTTC.

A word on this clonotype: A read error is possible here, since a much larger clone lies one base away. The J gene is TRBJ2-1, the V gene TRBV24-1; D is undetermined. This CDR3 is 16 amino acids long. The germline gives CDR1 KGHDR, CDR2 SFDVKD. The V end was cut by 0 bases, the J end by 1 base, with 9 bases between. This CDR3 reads CATSDLTGGSYNEQFF. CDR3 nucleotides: TGTGCCACCAGTGATTTGACTGGCGGTTCCTACAATGAGCAGTTCTTC.

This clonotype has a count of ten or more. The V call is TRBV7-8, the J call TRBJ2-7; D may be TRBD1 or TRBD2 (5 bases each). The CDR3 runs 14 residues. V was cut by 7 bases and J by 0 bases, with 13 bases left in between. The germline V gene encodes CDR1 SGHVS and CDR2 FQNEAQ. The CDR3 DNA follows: TGTGCCAGCACCTTGGGGGTCGGCTCCTACGAGCAGTACTTC. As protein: CASTLGVGSYEQYF.

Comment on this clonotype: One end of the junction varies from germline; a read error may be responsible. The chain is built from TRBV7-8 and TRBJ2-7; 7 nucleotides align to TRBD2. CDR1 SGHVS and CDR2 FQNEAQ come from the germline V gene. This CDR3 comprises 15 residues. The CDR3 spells CGSSLERLAASERYF. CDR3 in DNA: TGTGGCAGCAGCTTAGAAAGACTAGCTGCTAGCGAGCGGTACTTC. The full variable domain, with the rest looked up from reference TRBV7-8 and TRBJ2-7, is GAGVSQSPRYKVAKRGQDVALRCDPISGHVSLFWYQQALGQGPEFLTYFQNEAQLDKSGLPSDRFFAERPEGSVSTLKIQRTQQEDSAVYLCGSSLERLAASERYFGPGTRLTVT.

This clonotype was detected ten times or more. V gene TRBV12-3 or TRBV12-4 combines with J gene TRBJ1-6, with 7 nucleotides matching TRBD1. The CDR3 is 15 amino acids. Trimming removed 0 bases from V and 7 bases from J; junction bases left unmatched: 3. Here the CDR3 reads CASSLAGRGNSPLHF. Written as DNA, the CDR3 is TGTGCCAGCAGTTTAGCGGGCAGGGGGAATTCACCCCTCCACTTT.

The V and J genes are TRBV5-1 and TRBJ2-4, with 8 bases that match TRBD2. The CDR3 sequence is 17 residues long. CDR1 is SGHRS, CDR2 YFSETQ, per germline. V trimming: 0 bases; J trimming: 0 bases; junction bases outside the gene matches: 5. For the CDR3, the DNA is TGCGCCAGCAGCTTGGTGGCGGGAGGACTAGCCAAAAACATTCAGTACTTC. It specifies CASSLVAGGLAKNIQYF.

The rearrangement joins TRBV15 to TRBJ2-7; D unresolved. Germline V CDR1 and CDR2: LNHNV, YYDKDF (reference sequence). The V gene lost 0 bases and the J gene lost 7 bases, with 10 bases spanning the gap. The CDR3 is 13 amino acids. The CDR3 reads CATSRDPPNEQYF. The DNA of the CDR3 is TGTGCCACCAGCAGAGACCCTCCCAATGAGCAGTACTTC.

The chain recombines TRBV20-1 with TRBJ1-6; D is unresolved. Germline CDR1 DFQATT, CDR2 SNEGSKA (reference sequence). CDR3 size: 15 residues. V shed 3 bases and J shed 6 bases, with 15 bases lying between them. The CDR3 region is CSASGPGKGNSPLHF. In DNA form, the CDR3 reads TGCAGTGCTAGCGGGCCCGGGAAGGGTAATTCACCCCTCCACTTT.

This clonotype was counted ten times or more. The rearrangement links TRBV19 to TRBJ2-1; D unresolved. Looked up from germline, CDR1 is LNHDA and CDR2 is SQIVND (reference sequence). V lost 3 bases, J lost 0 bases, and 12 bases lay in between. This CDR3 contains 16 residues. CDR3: CASSIRKGSSYNEQFF. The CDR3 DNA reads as TGTGCCAGTAGTATCCGGAAAGGAAGCTCCTACAATGAGCAGTTCTTC.

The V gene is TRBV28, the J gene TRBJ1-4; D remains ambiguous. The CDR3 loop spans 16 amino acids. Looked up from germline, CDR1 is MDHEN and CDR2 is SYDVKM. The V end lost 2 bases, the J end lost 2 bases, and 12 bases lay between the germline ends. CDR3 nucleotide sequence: TGTGCCAGCAGTTTACGACGCCCTGGGACTAATGAAAAACTGTTTTTT. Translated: CASSLRRPGTNEKLFF.

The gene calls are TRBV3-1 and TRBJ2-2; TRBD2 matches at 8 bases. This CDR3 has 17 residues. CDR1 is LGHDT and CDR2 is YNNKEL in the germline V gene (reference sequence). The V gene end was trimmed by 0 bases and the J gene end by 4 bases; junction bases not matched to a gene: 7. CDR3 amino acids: CASSQETQAGVTGELFF. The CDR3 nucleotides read TGTGCCAGCAGCCAAGAGACCCAAGCGGGAGTCACCGGGGAGCTGTTTTTT.

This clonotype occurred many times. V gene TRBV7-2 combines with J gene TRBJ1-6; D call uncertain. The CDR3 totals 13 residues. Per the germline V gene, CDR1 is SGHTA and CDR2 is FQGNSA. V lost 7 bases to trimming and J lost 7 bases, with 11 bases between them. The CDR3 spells CASKRVTNSPLHF. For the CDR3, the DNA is TGTGCCAGCAAGCGGGTAACGAATTCACCCCTCCACTTT.

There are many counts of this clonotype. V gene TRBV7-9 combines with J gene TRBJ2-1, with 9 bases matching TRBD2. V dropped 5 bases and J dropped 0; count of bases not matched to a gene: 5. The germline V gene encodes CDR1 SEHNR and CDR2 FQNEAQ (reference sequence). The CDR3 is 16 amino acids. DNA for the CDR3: TGTGCCAGCAGCGGGAGTAGCGGGAGCTCCTACAATGAGCAGTTCTTC. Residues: CASSGSSGSSYNEQFF.

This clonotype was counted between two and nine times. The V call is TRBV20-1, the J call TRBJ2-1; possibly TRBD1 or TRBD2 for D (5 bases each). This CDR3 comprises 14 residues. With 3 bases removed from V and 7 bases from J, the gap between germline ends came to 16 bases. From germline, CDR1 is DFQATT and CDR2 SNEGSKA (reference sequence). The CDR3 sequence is CSASEGQGSNEQFF. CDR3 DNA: TGCAGTGCTAGTGAGGGTCAGGGTTCAAATGAGCAGTTCTTC.

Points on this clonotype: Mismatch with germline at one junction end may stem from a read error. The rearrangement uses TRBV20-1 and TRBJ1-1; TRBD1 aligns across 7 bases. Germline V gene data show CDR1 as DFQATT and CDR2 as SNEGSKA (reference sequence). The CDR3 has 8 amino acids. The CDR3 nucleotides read TGCAGTGCTAGAGACAGGGGGTTT. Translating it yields CSARDRGF.

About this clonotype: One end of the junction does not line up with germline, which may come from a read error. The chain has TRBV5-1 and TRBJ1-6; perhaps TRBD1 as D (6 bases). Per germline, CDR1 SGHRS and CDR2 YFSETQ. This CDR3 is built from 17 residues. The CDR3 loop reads CASNRGQPGAYNSPLHF. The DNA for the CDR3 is TGTGCCAGCAACCGCGGACAGCCTGGTGCCTATAATTCACCCCTCCACTTT.